These 12 T cell receptor beta chains share one sample of origin, sequenced in a study of T cell repertoires in cytomegalovirus infection. TCRdb re-called the reads through MiXCR, storing one row per CDR3 protein. The sample includes 300,000 or so distinct CDR3 sequences, 25% of them seen just once. The source material was PBMCs. The receptors were sampled from a human donor in good health (CMV status not recorded). Some clones in this sample may be carry-over from other donors' samples.

The rearrangement joins TRBV20-1 to TRBJ1-1, with 9 bases aligning to TRBD1. Trimming removed 6 bases from V and 3 bases from J; junction bases left unmatched: 14. Germline V gives CDR1 DFQATT, CDR2 SNEGSKA (reference sequence). The CDR3 is 16 amino acids. This CDR3 is CSAPGTGNLLDTEAFF. The CDR3 DNA reads TGCAGTGCCCCCGGGACAGGGAATTTGTTGGACACTGAAGCTTTCTTT.

In its sample, this clonotype was seen a few times. This chain joins TRBV7-2 and TRBJ2-3, with 7 bases aligning to TRBD2. Trimming cost V 5 bases and J 2 bases; bases outside gene matches: 10. This CDR3 contains 16 residues. CDR1 and CDR2 (germline): SGHTA, FQGNSA. The CDR3 reads CASSPPRLAATDTQYF. CDR3 nucleotide sequence: TGTGCCAGCAGCCCCCCCCGGCTAGCGGCCACAGATACGCAGTATTTT.

This clonotype appeared a few times. The CDR3 loop is CASRPLGRGEQFF. CDR3 nucleotide sequence: TGTGCCAGCAGACCCCTGGGACGGGGTGAGCAGTTCTTC. The gene calls are TRBV27 and TRBJ2-1, with D possibly being TRBD1 or TRBD2 (5 bases each). The V gene lost 6 bases and the J gene lost 9 bases, with 15 bases spanning the gap. CDR1 MNHEY and CDR2 SMNVEV come from the germline V gene (reference sequence). CDR3 length: 13 amino acids.

The chain carries TRBV20-1 and TRBJ2-1; 10 nucleotides line up with TRBD2. V lost 4 bases and J lost 4; bases outside the gene matches: 4. This CDR3 contains 14 residues. Germline V gene data show CDR1 as DFQATT and CDR2 as SNEGSKA (reference sequence). CDR3 in DNA: TGCAGTGCTACGTCGACTAGCGGGTACAATGAGCAGTTCTTC. This translates into CSATSTSGYNEQFF.

The chain uses TRBV20-1 and TRBJ2-5, with 8 bases lining up with TRBD2. V shed 3 bases and J 1 base; nucleotides not matched to a gene: 4. Germline V CDR1 and CDR2: DFQATT, SNEGSKA (reference sequence). The CDR3 contains 14 residues. The CDR3 protein is CSARGGGSQETQYF. CDR3 coding DNA: TGCAGTGCTAGGGGCGGGGGGAGCCAAGAGACCCAGTACTTC.

The chain has TRBV11-2 and TRBJ2-7, with D perhaps matching TRBD2 (6 bases). Per the germline V gene, CDR1 is SGHAT and CDR2 is FQNNGV. Trimming took 6 bases from V and 7 from J, leaving 22 bases between them. The CDR3 spans 15 residues. The CDR3 sequence is CASSQEGLAPGEQYF. Written as DNA, the CDR3 is TGTGCCAGCAGTCAAGAGGGACTCGCCCCTGGGGAGCAGTACTTC.

With respect to this clonotype: A single base separates this from a much larger clone, so it may be a read error. V gene TRBV7-2 combines with J gene TRBJ2-7; a possible D gene is TRBD2 (6 bases). Looked up from germline, CDR1 is SGHTA and CDR2 is FQGNSA. The CDR3 consists of 15 residues. V dropped 4 bases and J dropped 0 bases, with 13 bases sitting between them. In DNA, the CDR3 is TGTGCCAGCAGCTCCATAATCGGGAGCTCCTACGAGCAGTACTTC. It yields the protein CASSSIIGSSYEQYF.

V gene TRBV15 combines with J gene TRBJ2-7; D possibly uses TRBD1 or TRBD2 (5 bases each). Trimming shortened V by 1 base and J by 5 bases, and 9 bases separated the two germline ends. The CDR3 totals 13 residues. The germline V gene has CDR1 LNHNV and CDR2 YYDKDF (reference sequence). DNA for the CDR3: TGTGCCACCAGCAGAGGGGGACCACACGAGCAGTACTTC. It codes for CATSRGGPHEQYF. The full variable domain, in which reference TRBV15 and TRBJ2-7 provide the parts outside the CDR3, is DAMVIQNPRYQVTQFGKPVTLSCSQTLNHNVMYWYQQKSSQAPKLLFHYYDKDFNNEADTPDNFQSRRPNTSFCFLDIRSPGLGDTAMYLCATSRGGPHEQYFGPGTRLTVT.

This chain links TRBV20-1 with TRBJ1-2; 7 positions agree with TRBD1. Losses at the gene ends were 2 bases for V and 7 bases for J; bases not matched to a gene: 4. The CDR3 has 12 residues. In germline, CDR1 is DFQATT, CDR2 SNEGSKA (reference sequence). The CDR3 sequence: CSARQTGPGYTF. CDR3 nucleotides: TGCAGTGCTAGACAGACAGGGCCTGGCTACACCTTC.

The genes are TRBV7-2 and TRBJ1-2; the D is unclear. Germline CDR1 reads SGHTA; CDR2 reads FQGNSA. The CDR3 is made up of 13 amino acids. The germline V and J ends were trimmed by 3 bases and 2 bases, with 7 bases remaining between them. The CDR3 reads CASSFYVNYGYTF. The CDR3 bases are TGTGCCAGCAGCTTTTACGTCAACTATGGCTACACCTTC.

This rearrangement joins TRBV7-9 to TRBJ1-4, with unresolved D. Trimming cost V 7 bases and J 4 bases, with 13 bases left between them. The CDR3 has 14 residues. Germline V gives CDR1 SEHNR, CDR2 FQNEAQ (reference sequence). CDR3 DNA: TGTGCCAGCAACCCGACGGAGAATAATGAAAAACTGTTTTTT. Its translation is CASNPTENNEKLFF.

The chain links TRBV6-6 to TRBJ2-2, with D possibly matching TRBD1 (5 bases). The CDR3 is made up of 13 amino acids. The V gene lost 4 bases and the J gene lost 5 bases, with 8 bases spanning the gap. CDR1 and CDR2 from the germline V gene are MNHNY and SVGAGI (reference sequence). CDR3 region: CASSFRQTGELFF. The CDR3 coding sequence is TGTGCCAGCAGTTTCCGACAGACCGGGGAGCTGTTTTTT.